One sample yielded the 3 T cell receptor beta chains listed below, sequenced in a study of tumor and adjacent non-tumor tissue in lung cancer (dated by TCRdb to the late 2010s). Preparation of the library involved multiplex PCR. For sequencing, an Illumina HiSeq 2500 was employed. TCRbeta libraries were built by three rounds of nested PCR using primers (Table S4), following protocols modified from ARM-PCR. Through fastp at Q25 and MiXCR, TCRdb rebuilt clones from the public reads, retaining in-frame beta chains. Identical CDR3 protein sequences are pooled into one entry, listed with their most common genes and DNA. This sample comprises tens of thousands of distinct CDR3 sequences, over 60% of them detected only once. The ten largest clones add up to 8% to 9.5% of the sample. RNA was isolated from bulk unsorted tissue, and RNA quality was assessed with a NanoDrop ND-1000 and an Agilent 2100. Sequencing was performed on lung tumor tissue. These receptors originate from a woman aged 40 to 49 with non-small cell lung cancer.

As for this clonotype: A junction boundary mismatches the germline segment, possibly from a read error. This rearrangement joins TRBV27 to TRBJ2-1; D is unresolved. CDR1 is MNHEY, CDR2 SMNVEV, per germline (reference sequence). CDR3 length: 12 amino acids. Written as DNA, the CDR3 is TGTACCAGCAGTTTATCAGGCAATGAGCAGTTCTTC. It encodes CTSSLSGNEQFF.

In regard to this clonotype: The conserved closing phenylalanine or tryptophan is absent in this CDR3, likely reflecting a read error. CDR3 residues: CASRTGTSRSTYTQYL. In DNA, the CDR3 is TGTGCTAGCAGGACCGGGACTAGCCGGAGCACATATACGCAGTATTTA. This chain joins TRBV6-6 and TRBJ2-3; 9 nucleotides agree with TRBD2. Germline assignment: CDR1 MNHNY and CDR2 SVGAGI (reference sequence). The CDR3 has 16 residues.

Points on this clonotype: The junction departs from germline at one end; a sequencing error may be responsible. The chain has TRBV11-2 and TRBJ1-2; 8 bases agree with TRBD1. Germline assignment: CDR1 SGHAT and CDR2 FQNNGV. This CDR3 region has 14 residues. DNA of the CDR3: TGTGCCAGCAGCTTCGGGACAGGAGACTATGGCTGCACCTTC. It translates to CASSFGTGDYGCTF.